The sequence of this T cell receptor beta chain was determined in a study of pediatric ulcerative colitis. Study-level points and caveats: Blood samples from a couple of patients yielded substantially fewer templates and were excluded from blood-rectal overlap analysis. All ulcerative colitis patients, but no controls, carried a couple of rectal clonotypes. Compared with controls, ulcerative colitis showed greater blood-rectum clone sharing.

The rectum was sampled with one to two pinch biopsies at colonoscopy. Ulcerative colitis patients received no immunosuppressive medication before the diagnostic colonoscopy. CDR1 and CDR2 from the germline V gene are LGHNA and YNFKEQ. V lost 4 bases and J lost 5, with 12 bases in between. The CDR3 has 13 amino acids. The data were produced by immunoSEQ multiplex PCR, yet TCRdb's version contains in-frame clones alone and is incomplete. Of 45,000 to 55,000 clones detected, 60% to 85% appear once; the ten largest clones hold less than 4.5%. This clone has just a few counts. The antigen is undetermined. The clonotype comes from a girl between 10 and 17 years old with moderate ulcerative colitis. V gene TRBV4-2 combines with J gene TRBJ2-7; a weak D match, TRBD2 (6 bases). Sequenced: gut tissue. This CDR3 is CASSPSEGHEQYF. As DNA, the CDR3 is TGTGCCAGCAGCCCCTCGGAGGGGCACGAGCAGTACTTC.